These 28 T cell receptor beta chains came from one sample sequenced in a study of T cell repertoires in ileal Crohn's disease. Clones were read by immunoSEQ multiplex PCR, and TCRdb kept only the in-frame ones, dropping some. In the table there are 7,000 to 9,500 clones, 95% to 96% of which are singletons. Source material: ileal tissue. All receptors derive from an adult with Crohn's disease.

The chain has TRBV5-5 and TRBJ1-1, with TRBD1 identical over 8 bases. Germline assignment: CDR1 SGHKS and CDR2 YYEKEE (reference sequence). The CDR3 covers 14 residues. The J segment lost 11 bases and the V segment lost 4 bases, leaving 13 bases of the junction unmatched. CDR3 protein: CASSKTGTGLGAFF. Here the CDR3 DNA reads TGTGCCAGCAGCAAAACCGGGACAGGTTTGGGGGCTTTCTTT. The whole variable domain, filled in from reference TRBV5-5 and TRBJ1-1, reads DAGVTQSPTHLIKTRGQQVTLRCSPISGHKSVSWYQQVLGQGPQFIFQYYEKEERGRGNFPDRFSARQFPNYSSELNVNALLLGDSALYLCASSKTGTGLGAFFGQGTRLTVV.

This clone has only one observation. V usage is TRBV14 and J usage is TRBJ1-1; D is uncertain. V lost 4 bases and J 1 base, leaving 13 bases between the germline ends. Germline CDR1 reads SGHDN; CDR2 reads FVKESK. CDR3 length: 15 amino acids. CDR3 nucleotide sequence: TGTGCCAGCAGCCTAAAAGGAGTTTCGAACACTGAAGCTTTCTTT. Its protein product is CASSLKGVSNTEAFF. Full variable domain (outside the CDR3, taken from reference TRBV14 and TRBJ1-1): EAGVTQFPSHSVIEKGQTVTLRCDPISGHDNLYWYRRVMGKEIKFLLHFVKESKQDESGMPNNRFLAERTGGTYSTLKVQPAELEDSGVYFCASSLKGVSNTEAFFGQGTRLTVV.

The chain carries TRBV20-1 and TRBJ1-1, with 8 bases lining up with TRBD1. V gave up 5 bases and J gave up 10 bases; unmatched junction bases: 3. Germline V gene lookup returns CDR1 DFQATT and CDR2 SNEGSKA (reference sequence). This CDR3 has 10 residues. In DNA, the CDR3 is TGCAGTGCTTCGACAGGGGTAGCTTTCTTT. Translating gives CSASTGVAFF.

The chain recombines TRBV28 with TRBJ2-1, with D possibly matching TRBD2 (6 bases). CDR1 and CDR2 from the germline V gene are MDHEN and SYDVKM. This CDR3 comprises 15 residues. V lost 4 bases, J lost 9 bases, and 19 bases lay in between. The DNA for the CDR3 is TGTGCCAGCAGTTCACACGGGGGTGGCGAGGGTGAGCAGTTCTTC. This codes for CASSSHGGGEGEQFF.

The genes are TRBV28 and TRBJ1-3; perhaps TRBD1 as D (6 bases). Trimming took 8 bases from V and 2 from J, leaving 13 bases between them. Germline V gives CDR1 MDHEN, CDR2 SYDVKM. CDR3 length equals 14 residues. DNA for the CDR3: TGTGCCAGCTTTTTCTCAGGGGCTGGAAACACCATATATTTT. It codes for CASFFSGAGNTIYF.

This chain joins TRBV7-2 and TRBJ2-7; 8 bases agree with TRBD1. V was clipped by 5 bases and J by 1 base; unmatched bases: 4. There are 14 residues in the CDR3. The germline gives CDR1 SGHTA, CDR2 FQGNSA. CDR3 region: CASSAGTGSYEQYF. In nucleotides, the CDR3 is TGTGCCAGCAGCGCCGGGACAGGATCCTACGAGCAGTACTTC.

The chain uses TRBV15 and TRBJ2-3, with TRBD2 as a possible D gene (5 bases). With 3 bases removed from V and 4 bases from J, the gap between germline ends came to 14 bases. This CDR3 contains 15 residues. CDR1 and CDR2 from the germline V gene are LNHNV and YYDKDF (reference sequence). The CDR3 region has the DNA TGTGCCACCAGCAGCCCAGCGGTGGGTGCAGATACGCAGTATTTT. Protein product: CATSSPAVGADTQYF.

The rearrangement joins TRBV7-7 to TRBJ1-2; weak D call: TRBD1 (6 bases). The V gene lost 5 bases and the J gene lost 3 bases, with 13 bases spanning the gap. The CDR3 loop spans 14 amino acids. Germline CDR1 reads SSHAT; CDR2 reads FNYEAQ (reference sequence). This CDR3 reads CASSLGGAYYGYTF. In DNA, the CDR3 is TGTGCCAGCAGCCTGGGGGGGGCTTACTATGGCTACACCTTC.

This clone was counted once. The gene calls are TRBV6-5 and TRBJ2-5, with D perhaps TRBD2 (7 bases). CDR1 is MNHEY and CDR2 is SVGAGI in the germline V gene. V lost 7 bases and J 7 bases, leaving 19 bases between the germline ends. CDR3 length equals 14 residues. CDR3 loop: CASTRERGGGTQYF. CDR3 nucleotide sequence: TGTGCCAGCACGAGGGAAAGGGGGGGTGGGACCCAGTACTTC.

The V call is TRBV5-1, the J call TRBJ1-2; D is perhaps TRBD1 (6 bases). This CDR3 region has 15 residues. Deletions cut 1 base from V and 4 bases from J, with 14 bases between. Germline values: CDR1 SGHRS, CDR2 YFSETQ. The CDR3 sequence is CASSLQTGFAYGYTF. The CDR3 DNA reads TGCGCCAGCAGCTTGCAAACAGGGTTTGCCTATGGCTACACCTTC. The variable domain in full, completed from reference TRBV5-1 and TRBJ1-2, reads KAGVTQTPRYLIKTRGQQVTLSCSPISGHRSVSWYQQTPGQGLQFLFEYFSETQRNKGNFPGRFSGRQFSNSRSEMNVSTLELGDSALYLCASSLQTGFAYGYTFGSGTRLTVV.

In its sample, this clone was seen once. The chain recombines TRBV30 with TRBJ1-2, with D perhaps matching TRBD1 (6 bases). V was cut by 3 bases and J by 4 bases, with 12 bases left in between. The length of the CDR3 is 13 residues. Per the germline V gene, CDR1 is GTSNPN and CDR2 is SVGIG (reference sequence). In DNA, the CDR3 is TGTGCCTGGAGGTGGGGCAGGGGCTATGGCTACACCTTC. Amino acids: CAWRWGRGYGYTF. The full variable domain, completed using reference TRBV30 and TRBJ1-2, is SQTIHQWPATLVQPVGSPLSLECTVEGTSNPNLYWYRQAAGRGLQLLFYSVGIGQISSEVPQNLSASRPQDRQFILSSKKLLLSDSGFYLCAWRWGRGYGYTFGSGTRLTVV.

J is TRBJ2-2 and V is TRBV5-1; D is unclear. V was clipped by 2 bases and J by 8 bases, with 10 bases between them. Germline V lookup: CDR1 SGHRS, CDR2 YFSETQ. The CDR3 runs 13 residues. The CDR3 is CASSFESVGELFF. CDR3 DNA sequence: TGCGCCAGCAGCTTTGAGTCGGTAGGGGAGCTGTTTTTT.

This clone appeared once. The chain joins TRBV19 to TRBJ2-7, with TRBD1 matching 7 bases. The germline CDR1 and CDR2 sequences are LNHDA and SQIVND (reference sequence). The junction had 5 bases not matched to a gene; V was cut back by 4 bases and J by 2 bases. The CDR3 is 14 amino acids. Here the CDR3 reads CASSTATGPYEQYF. In nucleotides, the CDR3 is TGTGCCAGTAGTACGGCGACAGGGCCCTACGAGCAGTACTTC.

This chain links TRBV4-2 with TRBJ1-1; the D gene is possibly TRBD1 (6 bases). V shed 4 bases and J shed 3 bases, with 15 bases lying between them. The CDR3 has 15 amino acids. Germline-derived CDR1 and CDR2 are LGHNA and YNFKEQ. This CDR3 is CASSRSQGLYTEAFF. The CDR3 DNA follows: TGTGCCAGCAGCCGCTCCCAGGGGTTGTACACTGAAGCTTTCTTT.

The genes are TRBV6-5 and TRBJ1-2, with TRBD1 identical over 8 bases. The junction had 8 bases not matched to a gene; V was cut back by 3 bases and J by 8 bases. This CDR3 has 14 residues. The germline gives CDR1 MNHEY, CDR2 SVGAGI. In DNA form, the CDR3 reads TGTGCCAGCAGTTATGTGCAAACAGGGGGAGGCTACACCTTC. It specifies CASSYVQTGGGYTF.

The sample holds one count of this clone. The chain is built from TRBV2 and TRBJ1-5; D gene unclear. Germline-derived CDR1 and CDR2 are SNHLY and FYNNEI. This CDR3 is 16 amino acids long. V was shortened by 3 bases and J by 2 bases, with 14 bases between the two germline ends. The DNA of the CDR3 is TGTGCCAGCAGTGATGAGGCCAGCCGACGCAATCAGCCCCAGCATTTT. This codes for CASSDEASRRNQPQHF.

V usage is TRBV9 and J usage is TRBJ2-5, with D perhaps TRBD2 (5 bases). In germline, CDR1 is SGDLS, CDR2 YYNGEE. V lost 0 bases, J lost 5 bases, and 11 bases lay in between. The CDR3 sequence is 14 residues long. The CDR3 spells CASSVGEGEETQYF. The CDR3, as DNA: TGTGCCAGCAGCGTAGGAGAGGGTGAGGAGACCCAGTACTTC.

V and J are TRBV2 and TRBJ1-1, with D unclear. The V gene lost 7 bases and the J gene lost 8 bases, with 20 bases spanning the gap. The CDR3 sequence is 14 residues long. Germline V lookup: CDR1 SNHLY, CDR2 FYNNEI. DNA for the CDR3: TGTGCCAGCATTCGAGGGTGGGATTATAGGGAAGCTTTCTTT. Its protein is CASIRGWDYREAFF.

V is TRBV5-8 and J is TRBJ1-2; 8 bases align to TRBD1. There are 17 residues in the CDR3. J gave up 4 bases and V 2 bases, and 13 bases lay outside the gene matches. The germline V gene encodes CDR1 SGHTS and CDR2 YDEGEE. The CDR3 DNA follows: TGTGCCAGCAGCTTATACCGGACAGGGCCTCAACCCTATGGCTACACCTTC. It translates to CASSLYRTGPQPYGYTF.

The V gene is TRBV30, the J gene TRBJ1-1; the D is unclear. Germline V lookup: CDR1 GTSNPN, CDR2 SVGIG (reference sequence). The CDR3 contains 14 residues. V was cut by 2 bases and J by 1 base, with 11 bases left in between. This chain's CDR3 is CAWSSNLKNTEAFF. DNA for the CDR3: TGTGCCTGGAGTTCTAACCTGAAGAACACTGAAGCTTTCTTT.

The chain recombines TRBV7-2 with TRBJ2-1; 7 nucleotides agree with TRBD1. Looked up from germline, CDR1 is SGHTA and CDR2 is FQGNSA. The CDR3 covers 14 residues. V trimming: 2 bases; J trimming: 7 bases; junction bases outside the gene matches: 5. CDR3 sequence: CASSLSDRVNEQFF. CDR3 nucleotides: TGTGCCAGCAGCTTATCAGACAGGGTGAATGAGCAGTTCTTC.

This chain links TRBV18 with TRBJ1-6, with a tentative D call TRBD1 (6 bases). Germline V lookup: CDR1 KGHSH, CDR2 LQKENI. The CDR3 length is 18 residues. Trimming removed 4 bases at V and 0 bases at J, with 16 bases between. The CDR3 spells CASSLAPPDSSYNSPLHF. The DNA of the CDR3 is TGTGCCAGCTCACTGGCCCCGCCGGACAGCTCCTATAATTCACCCCTCCACTTT.

The chain employs TRBV18 and TRBJ2-7, with 8 nucleotides matching TRBD1. This CDR3 is built from 15 residues. Germline lookup yields CDR1 KGHSH and CDR2 LQKENI. The ends lost 6 bases at V and 2 bases at J; junction bases unmatched: 9. The CDR3 DNA reads TGTGCCAGCTCCTACCTCCCGGACAGGGCCTACGAGCAGTACTTC. This translates into CASSYLPDRAYEQYF.

The chain couples TRBV9 to TRBJ2-5; D possibly corresponds to TRBD2 (5 bases). The V end lost 0 bases, the J end lost 5 bases, and 8 bases lay between the germline ends. The germline V gene has CDR1 SGDLS and CDR2 YYNGEE. This CDR3 comprises 13 residues. CDR3 sequence reads: CASSVAGFETQYF. As DNA, the CDR3 is TGTGCCAGCAGCGTAGCGGGGTTTGAGACCCAGTACTTC.

This CDR3 reads CASSLVGRGEETQYF. The CDR3 bases are TGTGCCAGCAGTTTGGTGGGCAGGGGAGAAGAGACCCAGTACTTC. The chain employs TRBV28 and TRBJ2-5; D might be TRBD1 (6 bases). Trimming left V 3 bases short and J 3 bases short, with 14 bases between. The CDR3 spans 15 residues. Looked up from germline, CDR1 is MDHEN and CDR2 is SYDVKM. The complete variable domain, with remaining parts taken from reference TRBV28 and TRBJ2-5, reads DVKVTQSSRYLVKRTGEKVFLECVQDMDHENMFWYRQDPGLGLRLIYFSYDVKMKEKGDIPEGYSVSREKKERFSLILESASTNQTSMYLCASSLVGRGEETQYFGPGTRLLVL.

The V call is TRBV7-2, the J call TRBJ2-2; TRBD1 aligns across 11 bases. V was pared by 5 bases and J by 6 bases, with 8 bases of the junction left unmatched. Germline-derived CDR1 and CDR2 are SGHTA and FQGNSA. The CDR3 runs 16 residues. CDR3 sequence reads: CASSLPGQGASGELFF. Here the CDR3 DNA reads TGTGCCAGCAGCCTACCAGGACAGGGGGCTTCCGGGGAGCTGTTTTTT.

This chain joins TRBV28 and TRBJ1-2; D unresolved. CDR3 length: 13 amino acids. The germline gives CDR1 MDHEN, CDR2 SYDVKM. Trimming removed 5 bases at V and 4 bases at J, with 11 bases between. CDR3 in amino acids: CASSLDPSYGYTF. The DNA for the CDR3 is TGTGCCAGCAGTCTAGACCCGTCCTATGGCTACACCTTC.

J is TRBJ2-5 and V is TRBV19; tentative D call: TRBD2 (6 bases). This CDR3 has 13 residues. Germline values: CDR1 LNHDA, CDR2 SQIVND (reference sequence). V dropped 2 bases and J dropped 5 bases, with 9 bases sitting between them. DNA for the CDR3: TGTGCCAGTAGTATAACGGAGGGGGAGACCCAGTACTTC. Translation gives CASSITEGETQYF.